This record looks at one T cell receptor (beta chain) sequence and its context. What it recognizes is unknown. TCRbeta library preparation incorporated unique molecular identifiers. Using its own MiXCR run on the PCR reads, TCRdb lists one record per CDR3 protein. The sample lists more than 400,000 distinct CDR3 sequences, approximately 10% occurring once. The CDR3 has 16 residues. Germline lookup yields CDR1 SEHNR and CDR2 FQNEAQ (reference sequence). The ends lost 6 bases at V and 2 bases at J; junction bases unmatched: 12. The record originates from a study of T-cell reconstitution after alpha-beta-depleted transplantation in children. General study results and limits: Elevated TCRbeta diversity at day 60 was traced, in some patients, to surviving recipient T cells and thymic progenitors. The origin of alpha-beta T cells about two months after transplant was reportedly several hundred expanded graft clones.

The V call is TRBV7-9, the J call TRBJ1-2; 7 nucleotides line up with TRBD1. The specimen was PBMCs, mostly from graft donor cells, collected 180 days after TCRalphabeta/CD19-depleted stem cell transplant. This receptor was taken from a female patient aged 2-15 years who had a stem cell transplant for aplastic anemia, so the T cells may come from the graft donor. CDR3 bases: TGTGCCAGCAGAGGTGCCGGACAGGCCATCAACTATGGCTACACCTTC. Amino acids: CASRGAGQAINYGYTF.